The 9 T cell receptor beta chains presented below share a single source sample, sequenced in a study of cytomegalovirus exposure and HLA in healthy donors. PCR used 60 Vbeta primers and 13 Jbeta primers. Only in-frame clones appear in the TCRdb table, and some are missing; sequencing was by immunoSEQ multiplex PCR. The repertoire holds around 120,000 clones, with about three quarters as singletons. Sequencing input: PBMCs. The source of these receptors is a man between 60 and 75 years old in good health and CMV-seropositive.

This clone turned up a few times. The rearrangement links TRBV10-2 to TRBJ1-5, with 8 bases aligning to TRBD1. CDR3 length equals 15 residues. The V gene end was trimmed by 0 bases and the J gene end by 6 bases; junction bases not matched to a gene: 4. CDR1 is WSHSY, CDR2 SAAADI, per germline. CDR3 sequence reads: CASSESTTGVQPQHF. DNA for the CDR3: TGCGCCAGCAGTGAGTCGACGACAGGGGTTCAGCCCCAGCATTTT.

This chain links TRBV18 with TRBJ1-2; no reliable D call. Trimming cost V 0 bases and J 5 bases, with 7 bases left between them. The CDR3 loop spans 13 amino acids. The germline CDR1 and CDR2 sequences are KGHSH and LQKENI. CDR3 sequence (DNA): TGTGCCAGCTCACCACCTGGCGGATATGGCTACACCTTC. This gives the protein CASSPPGGYGYTF.

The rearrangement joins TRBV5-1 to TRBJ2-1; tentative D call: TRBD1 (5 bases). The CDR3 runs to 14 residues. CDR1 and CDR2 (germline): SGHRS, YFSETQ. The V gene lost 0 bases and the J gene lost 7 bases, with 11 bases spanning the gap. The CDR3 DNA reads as TGCGCCAGCAGCTTGGACGGCAGGGTGAATGAGCAGTTCTTC. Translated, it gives CASSLDGRVNEQFF.

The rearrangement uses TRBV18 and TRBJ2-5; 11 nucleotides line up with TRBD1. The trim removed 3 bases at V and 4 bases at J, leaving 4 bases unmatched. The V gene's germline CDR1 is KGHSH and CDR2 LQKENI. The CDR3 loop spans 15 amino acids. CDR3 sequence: CASSPVGTGGETQYF. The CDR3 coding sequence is TGTGCCAGCTCACCGGTTGGGACAGGGGGAGAGACCCAGTACTTC.

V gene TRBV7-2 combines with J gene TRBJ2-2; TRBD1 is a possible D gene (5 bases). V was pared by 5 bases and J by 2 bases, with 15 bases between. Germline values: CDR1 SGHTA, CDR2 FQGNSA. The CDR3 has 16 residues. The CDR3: CASSPQGYYNTGELFF. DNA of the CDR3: TGTGCCAGCAGCCCCCAGGGATACTATAACACCGGGGAGCTGTTTTTT.

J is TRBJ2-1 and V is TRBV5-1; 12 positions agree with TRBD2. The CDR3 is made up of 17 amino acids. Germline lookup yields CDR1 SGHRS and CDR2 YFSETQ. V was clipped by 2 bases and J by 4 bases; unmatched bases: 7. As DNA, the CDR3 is TGCGCCAGCAGCTTAGACCCCGGGACTAGCGGGTACAATGAGCAGTTCTTC. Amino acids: CASSLDPGTSGYNEQFF.

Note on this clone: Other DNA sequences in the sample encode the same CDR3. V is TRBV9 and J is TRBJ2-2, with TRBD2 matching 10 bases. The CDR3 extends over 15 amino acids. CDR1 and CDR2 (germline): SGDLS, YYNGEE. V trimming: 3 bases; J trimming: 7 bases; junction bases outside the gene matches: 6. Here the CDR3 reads CASSAGTSDGGELFF. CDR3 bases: TGTGCCAGCAGCGCCGGGACTAGCGATGGCGGGGAGCTGTTTTTT.

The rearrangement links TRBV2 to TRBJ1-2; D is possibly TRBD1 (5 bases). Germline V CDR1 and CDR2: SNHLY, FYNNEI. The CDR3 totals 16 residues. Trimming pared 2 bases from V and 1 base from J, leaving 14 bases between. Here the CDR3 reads CASSETRTLFNYGYTF. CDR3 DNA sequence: TGTGCCAGCAGTGAAACCCGGACACTATTTAACTATGGCTACACCTTC.

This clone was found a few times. The CDR3 spells CASSLGQRIGPQHF. The CDR3 region has the DNA TGTGCCAGCAGCTTAGGACAGAGGATAGGGCCCCAGCATTTT. This sequence joins TRBV5-6 and TRBJ1-5; perhaps TRBD1 as D (6 bases). The CDR3 runs to 14 residues. V was cut by 2 bases and J by 9 bases, with 15 bases left in between. The germline V gene has CDR1 SGHDT and CDR2 YYEEEE. The full variable domain, with the rest looked up from reference TRBV5-6 and TRBJ1-5, is DAGVTQSPTHLIKTRGQQVTLRCSPKSGHDTVSWYQQALGQGPQFIFQYYEEEERQRGNFPDRFSGHQFPNYSSELNVNALLLGDSALYLCASSLGQRIGPQHFGDGTRLSIL.